Described below is a single T cell receptor (beta chain) sequence and its context. Its antigen specificity is not known. The input lacks base qualities; no much larger clone sits a single base away. This specimen's treatment or condition label, per the study, means: allogeneic hematopoietic cell transplantation with graft depleted of TCRalphabeta T cells and CD19 B cells. The children who served as transplant recipients had been given grafts of TCRalphabeta/CD19-depleted allogeneic hematopoietic cells. This sample is part of a study of T-cell reconstitution after alpha-beta-depleted transplantation in children (TCRdb year 2016). Context from the whole study: The study quantitatively tracked T-cell immune reconstitution after TCRalphabeta/CD19-depleted allogeneic hematopoietic cell transplantation in children using TCR repertoire profiling.

The library relied on PCR. Instrument used: Illumina HiSeq 2500. TCR libraries were prepared with molecular barcoding, using unique molecular identifiers to normalize TCRbeta repertoire quantification. TCRdb reprocessing: public reads trimmed at Q25 with fastp, clones called with MiXCR, in-frame beta chains kept. One record per CDR3 amino acid sequence lists the most common genes and DNA. The sample table shows 200,000 to 300,000 distinct CDR3 sequences, and roughly 26% are seen once. About 2.8% of the sample is taken by the ten largest. General findings and caveats noted by the study authors: Over the following months the frequencies of hyperexpanded clones went down, and after one year T-cell counts and TCRbeta diversity were mostly credited to newly produced T cells. In some patients, high TCRbeta diversity at day 60 was attributed to recipient T cells and intrathymic progenitors that had survived conditioning. The apparently early alphabetaT-cell count recovery about two months after transplant was reportedly dependent on only several hundred rapidly expanded clones derived from non-depleted graft cells.

This TCR was sampled from a girl aged 2-10 years with Fanconi anemia, due to receive a stem cell transplant. This material consisted of PBMCs, taken before TCRalphabeta/CD19-depleted stem cell transplant.

This receptor carries the CDR3 CSAQQGTQNTEAFF. The DNA sequence reads TGCAGTGCTCAACAGGGGACCCAGAACACTGAAGCTTTCTTT. The chain uses TRBV20-1 and TRBJ1-1, with 7 bases aligning to TRBD1. V trim: 5 bases; J trim: 1 base; unmatched bases: 7. CDR1 and CDR2 (DFQATT, SNEGSKA) derive from the germline V gene (reference sequence). The CDR3 has 14 amino acids, counting the end cysteine and phenylalanine. The read is trimmed to its CDR3 DNA, 42 bases read in frame from base 1.